The 25 T cell receptor beta chains below all came from one sample that was sequenced in a study of metastatic and nonmetastatic thyroid tumors. TCRdb reprocessed the PCR reads via MiXCR. The data show approximately 31,000 clones, 18% seen once. Every patient underwent thyroid surgery untreated. What was sequenced was blood. These receptors all come from a female donor with papillary thyroid cancer or a benign thyroid nodule (not recorded which). Some clones in this sample may be carry-over from other donors' samples.

As concerns this clone: The conserved phenylalanine or tryptophan normally closing the CDR3 is absent here, so this likely arose from a read error. This chain connects TRBV6-1 to TRBJ1-1; a weak D match, TRBD1 (5 bases). Germline V gene lookup returns CDR1 MNHNS and CDR2 SASEGT. V lost 3 bases to trimming and J lost 2 bases, with 13 bases between them. The CDR3 covers 15 residues. For the CDR3, the DNA is TGTGCCAGCAGTGACGTAAGGGACTCTAACACTGAAGCTTTCTAT. It specifies CASSDVRDSNTEAFY.

This clone was counted at least ten times. V is TRBV7-9 and J is TRBJ2-7; D might be TRBD2 (6 bases). V was pared by 3 bases and J by 3 bases, with 18 bases between. Germline assignment: CDR1 SEHNR and CDR2 FQNEAQ (reference sequence). There are 16 residues in the CDR3. The CDR3 is CASSLRVGLSGYEQYF. In DNA, the CDR3 is TGTGCCAGCAGCTTGAGGGTGGGACTTTCAGGCTACGAGCAGTACTTC.

This clone occurred many times. The chain has TRBV5-4 and TRBJ1-2, with D possibly matching TRBD1 (5 bases). Trimming took off 0 bases at V and 2 bases at J, with 11 bases between the two ends. This CDR3 is built from 15 residues. Germline assignment: CDR1 SGHNT and CDR2 YYREEE (reference sequence). The chain's CDR3 is CASSLGGEGNYGYTF. The CDR3 coding sequence is TGTGCCAGCAGCTTGGGCGGCGAGGGGAACTATGGCTACACCTTC.

The chain recombines TRBV20-1 with TRBJ2-1; the match to TRBD2 covers 8 bases. J gave up 5 bases and V 3 bases, and 9 bases lay outside the gene matches. The length of the CDR3 is 15 residues. Germline V gives CDR1 DFQATT, CDR2 SNEGSKA (reference sequence). The CDR3 DNA sequence: TGCAGTGCTAGTTACCCGGGACTAGTCGACAATGAGCAGTTCTTC. Protein sequence: CSASYPGLVDNEQFF.

This clone occurred a few times. Given a much more abundant clone one base away, this may be a read error. Here the CDR3 DNA reads TGTGCCAGCAAGAGGGCGGGAATCTATGGCTACACCTTC. Translated, it gives CASKRAGIYGYTF. V usage is TRBV28 and J usage is TRBJ1-2; no clear D gene. CDR3 length: 13 residues. The V gene's germline CDR1 is MDHEN and CDR2 SYDVKM. V was clipped by 7 bases and J by 4 bases, with 13 bases between them.

This clone was seen many times. V gene TRBV28 combines with J gene TRBJ2-1; D remains ambiguous. Trimming removed 3 bases at V and 3 bases at J, with 12 bases between. CDR3 size: 15 residues. In germline, CDR1 is MDHEN, CDR2 SYDVKM. The CDR3 DNA is TGTGCCAGCAGTTTCGGTGCGGTAGACTACAATGAGCAGTTCTTC. Protein product: CASSFGAVDYNEQFF.

This clone came up many times. CDR3 loop: CASSQGNGMNTEAFF. In DNA, the CDR3 is TGTGCCAGCAGCCAAGGGAACGGAATGAACACTGAAGCTTTCTTT. The V and J genes are TRBV3-1 and TRBJ1-1; D not resolved. The length of the CDR3 is 15 residues. Trimming removed 1 base from V and 0 bases from J, with 9 bases in between. Looked up from germline, CDR1 is LGHDT and CDR2 is YNNKEL (reference sequence).

Sample share makes this clone medium-sized. V gene TRBV6-1 combines with J gene TRBJ1-6; D is unresolved. The CDR3 contains 16 residues. The germline CDR1 and CDR2 sequences are MNHNS and SASEGT. V shed 4 bases and J shed 7 bases, with 17 bases lying between them. CDR3: CASSGARGRGNSPLHF. CDR3 coding DNA: TGTGCCAGCAGTGGGGCGCGAGGGCGCGGGAATTCACCCCTCCACTTT.

This sequence joins TRBV10-1 and TRBJ1-6, with D possibly being TRBD1 (6 bases). The CDR3 is 14 residues long. The germline CDR1 and CDR2 sequences are WNHNN and SYGVQD (reference sequence). Trimming removed 3 bases at V and 7 bases at J, with 10 bases between. The CDR3 nucleotides are TGCGCCAGCAGTGAAGGAGGGGGAAATTCACCCCTCCACTTT. Amino acids: CASSEGGGNSPLHF.

This clone was recorded many times. A much more abundant neighbour one base away suggests this may be a read error. The chain joins TRBV28 to TRBJ2-5; possibly TRBD1 for D (5 bases). Germline-derived CDR1 and CDR2 are MDHEN and SYDVKM. Trimming left V 6 bases short and J 5 bases short, with 13 bases between. The CDR3 is 13 residues long. CDR3: CASRKAGIETQYF. The CDR3 nucleotides are TGTGCCAGCAGGAAAGCAGGGATCGAGACCCAGTACTTC. The whole variable domain, filled in from reference TRBV28 and TRBJ2-5, reads DVKVTQSSRYLVKRTGEKVFLECVQDMDHENMFWYRQDPGLGLRLIYFSYDVKMKEKGDIPEGYSVSREKKERFSLILESASTNQTSMYLCASRKAGIETQYFGPGTRLLVL.

This clone was found many times. An end of the junction differs from the germline gene, which may be a read error. The V gene is TRBV7-7, the J gene TRBJ2-5; no clear D. Germline V gives CDR1 SSHAT, CDR2 FNYEAQ (reference sequence). The CDR3 consists of 15 residues. The CDR3 bases are TGTGCTAGCAGCCTCTCGCTTCAGTTACAAGAGACCCAGTACTTC. As protein: CASSLSLQLQETQYF.

This clone is judged medium-sized. The V gene is TRBV3-1, the J gene TRBJ2-5; 9 nucleotides line up with TRBD1. CDR1 and CDR2 from the germline V gene are LGHDT and YNNKEL (reference sequence). V was clipped by 0 bases and J by 5 bases; unmatched bases: 13. The CDR3 consists of 18 residues. CDR3 loop: CASSQDSAGQGTGETQYF. CDR3 in DNA: TGTGCCAGCAGCCAAGATTCAGCCGGACAGGGGACGGGGGAGACCCAGTACTTC.

The table lists this clone with many counts. This rearrangement joins TRBV2 to TRBJ1-2, with 9 nucleotides matching TRBD1. From germline, CDR1 is SNHLY and CDR2 FYNNEI. This CDR3 region has 13 residues. Trimming cost V 6 bases and J 4 bases; bases outside gene matches: 3. CDR3 sequence: CASSLGQGYGYTF. CDR3 DNA: TGTGCCAGCAGCCTGGGACAGGGCTATGGCTACACCTTC.

This clone was recorded at least ten times. This clone may be a read error of a much larger clone one base away. Other DNA variants within this sample encode the same CDR3. V gene TRBV10-3 combines with J gene TRBJ2-7; the D gene is possibly TRBD1 (5 bases). Per the germline V gene, CDR1 is ENHRY and CDR2 is SYGVKD. CDR3 length: 15 amino acids. The CDR3 spells CAISESTVASYEQYF. CDR3 coding DNA: TGTGCCATCAGTGAGTCGACAGTAGCCTCCTACGAGCAGTATTTC.

In its sample, this clone was seen many times. V gene TRBV7-3 combines with J gene TRBJ2-3; 7 positions agree with TRBD1. Germline CDR1 and CDR2: SGHTA and FQGTGA. CDR3 length: 12 residues. With V trimmed by 5 bases and J by 4 bases, 0 bases remained unmatched. The CDR3 DNA sequence: TGTGCCAGCAGCCAGGGGGCAGATACGCAGTATTTT. Protein sequence: CASSQGADTQYF. The whole variable domain, filled in from reference TRBV7-3 and TRBJ2-3, reads GAGVSQTPSNKVTEKGKYVELRCDPISGHTALYWYRQSLGQGPEFLIYFQGTGAADDSGLPNDRFFAVRPEGSVSTLKIQRTERGDSAVYLCASSQGADTQYFGPGTRLTVL.

Only a few counts were recorded for this clone. Sequence at one end of the junction differs from germline and may be a read error. V is TRBV6-1 and J is TRBJ1-4, with TRBD1 identical over 9 bases. Germline loops: CDR1 MNHNS, CDR2 SASEGT. The CDR3 has 15 amino acids. CDR3 loop: CTSTPGTGKVEKLFF. In DNA, the CDR3 is TGTACCAGCACTCCTGGGACAGGGAAGGTTGAAAAACTGTTTTTT.

This clone was seen once. V is TRBV5-1 and J is TRBJ2-3; D unclear. CDR3 length: 13 residues. V shed 0 bases and J shed 4 bases, with 6 bases lying between them. Germline CDR1 is SGHRS and CDR2 is YFSETQ. In DNA, the CDR3 is TGCGCCAGCAGCTTGGTGGTCGCAGATACGCAGTATTTT. Translating gives CASSLVVADTQYF.

In regard to this clone: A junction boundary mismatches the germline segment, possibly from a read error. The V call is TRBV5-1, the J call TRBJ2-1; the D gene is possibly TRBD2 (6 bases). CDR3 length: 14 amino acids. Germline V lookup: CDR1 SGHRS, CDR2 YFSETQ. The CDR3 DNA reads as TGCGCCAGCATCTTGTCCGATAGCGGCAATGAGCAGTTCTTC. Amino acids: CASILSDSGNEQFF.

This clone was seen repeatedly, ten times or more. The chain links TRBV11-2 to TRBJ2-1; tentatively, D is TRBD1 or TRBD2 (5 bases each). Trimming took off 5 bases at V and 2 bases at J, with 16 bases between the two ends. CDR3 length: 16 residues. Germline-derived CDR1 and CDR2 are SGHAT and FQNNGV. For the CDR3, the DNA is TGTGCCAGCAGCGCGAGCGGACAAGACACCTACAATGAGCAGTTCTTC. It specifies CASSASGQDTYNEQFF.

This clone was observed at least ten times. The chain uses TRBV30 and TRBJ2-1; no clear D gene. The CDR3 extends over 16 amino acids. Germline-derived CDR1 and CDR2 are GTSNPN and SVGIG (reference sequence). With 0 bases removed from V and 3 bases from J, the gap between germline ends came to 15 bases. Here the CDR3 DNA reads TGTGCCTGGAGTGTACGAGAGCGTAGTGGCTACAATGAGCAGTTCTTC. It encodes CAWSVRERSGYNEQFF.

This clone was recorded a few times. The chain recombines TRBV10-3 with TRBJ1-6; a weak D match, TRBD1 (5 bases). The CDR3 is made up of 13 amino acids. Trimming removed 7 bases at V and 18 bases at J, with 22 bases between. Germline V gives CDR1 ENHRY, CDR2 SYGVKD. CDR3 region: CAITWDLNSPTHF. The CDR3 DNA reads as TGTGCCATCACTTGGGACCTTAATTCACCCACCCACTTT.

This clone was seen repeatedly, ten times or more. V usage is TRBV7-2 and J usage is TRBJ2-7; TRBD2 agrees at 9 bases. V dropped 7 bases and J dropped 2; count of bases not matched to a gene: 9. The CDR3 sequence is 15 residues long. From germline, CDR1 is SGHTA and CDR2 FQGNSA. The CDR3 loop is CASTLLAGITYEQYF. The DNA of the CDR3 is TGTGCCAGCACCCTACTAGCGGGTATTACCTACGAGCAGTACTTC.

In its sample, this clone was seen many times. Because it lacks the conserved phenylalanine or tryptophan at the end, this CDR3 is likely a read error. It is unclear where the CDR3 begins or ends on the DNA, so no DNA is shown, and the CDR3 is as TCRdb lists it. The chain joins TRBV7-9 to TRBJ2-6; TRBD1 was called by the table and not checked on the DNA. The germline gives CDR1 SEHNR, CDR2 FQNEAQ (reference sequence). The CDR3 is 9 amino acids long, termini counted. CDR3 sequence: CASSKGIEY.

The rearrangement joins TRBV2 to TRBJ2-7; 7 nucleotides match TRBD1. The germline V gene encodes CDR1 SNHLY and CDR2 FYNNEI. Losses at the gene ends were 5 bases for V and 11 bases for J; bases not matched to a gene: 9. CDR3 length equals 12 residues. For the CDR3, the DNA is TGTGCCAGCAGTACTTCCGGGACAGTGGAGTACTTC. Residues: CASSTSGTVEYF.

This clone has ten or more counts. CDR3 sequence reads: CASSLEGTNTGELFF. CDR3 coding DNA: TGTGCCAGCAGCTTAGAGGGAACGAACACCGGGGAGCTGTTTTTT. This chain uses TRBV7-3 with TRBJ2-2; TRBD2 might be the D (5 bases). CDR3 length equals 15 residues. Germline assignment: CDR1 SGHTA and CDR2 FQGTGA. Trimming removed 2 bases at V and 0 bases at J, with 7 bases between.